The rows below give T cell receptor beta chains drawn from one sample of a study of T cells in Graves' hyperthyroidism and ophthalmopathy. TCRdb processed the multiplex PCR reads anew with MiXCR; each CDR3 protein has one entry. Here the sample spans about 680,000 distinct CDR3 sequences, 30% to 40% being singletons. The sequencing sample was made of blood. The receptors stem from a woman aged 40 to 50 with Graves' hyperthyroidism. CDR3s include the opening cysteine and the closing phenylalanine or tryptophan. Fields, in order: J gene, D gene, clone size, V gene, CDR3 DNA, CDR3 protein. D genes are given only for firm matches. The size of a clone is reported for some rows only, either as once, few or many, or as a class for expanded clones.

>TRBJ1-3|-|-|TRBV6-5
TGTGCCAGCAATCCCCCCTCTGGAAACACCATATATTTT
CASNPPSGNTIYF
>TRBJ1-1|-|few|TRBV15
TGTGCCACCAGCAGCTTAACAGCTTACACTGAAGCTTTCTTT
CATSSLTAYTEAFF
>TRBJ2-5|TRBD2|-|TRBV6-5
TGTGCCAGCAGTTACGGTACAGGACTAGAGGAAGAGACCCAGTACTTC
CASSYGTGLEEETQYF
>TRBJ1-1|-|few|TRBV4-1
TGCGCCAGCAGCCAAGACGGATCAGGGTACACTGAAGCTTTCTTT
CASSQDGSGYTEAFF
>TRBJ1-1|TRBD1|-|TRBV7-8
TGTACCAGCAGCGGCAGACAGGGCCTGAACACTGAAGCTTTCTTT
CTSSGRQGLNTEAFF
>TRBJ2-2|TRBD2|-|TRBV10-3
TGTGCCATCAGTCCCCTAGCGGGGGGCCACACCGGGGAGCTGTTTTTT
CAISPLAGGHTGELFF
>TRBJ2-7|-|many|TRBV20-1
TGCAGTGCTAGAATCCCCCCAATCAACTACGAGCAGTACTTC
CSARIPPINYEQYF
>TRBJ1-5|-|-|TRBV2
TGTGCCAGCAGTGAAGTGGGAACTAATCAGCCCCAGCATTTT
CASSEVGTNQPQHF
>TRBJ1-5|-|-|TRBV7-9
TGTGCCAGCAGCCAAGGGGCCAGGGGCTCTGGTGAGCCCCAGCATTTT
CASSQGARGSGEPQHF
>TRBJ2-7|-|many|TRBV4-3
TGCGCCAGCAGCCAAGATTCCCTTGGCGACGAGCAGTACTTC
CASSQDSLGDEQYF
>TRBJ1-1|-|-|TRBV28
TGTGCCAGCATCCCCGGATCTTACACTGAAGCTTTCTTT
CASIPGSYTEAFF
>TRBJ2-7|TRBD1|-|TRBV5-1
TGTGCCAGCCTGACCGGGACAGAAGGCTACGAGCAGTACTTC
CASLTGTEGYEQYF
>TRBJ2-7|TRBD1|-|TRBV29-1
TGCAGCGTTACAGGGGATAGCTCCTACGAGCAGTACTTC
CSVTGDSSYEQYF
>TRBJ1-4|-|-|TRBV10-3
TGTGCCATCCTGGGCGCCGCTGGGGGCTTCGGAAAACTGTTTTTT
CAILGAAGGFGKLFF
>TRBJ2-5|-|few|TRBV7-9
TGTGCCAGCAGCCCCGTCCGGAGGGGGTTCCAAGAGACCCAGTACTTC
CASSPVRRGFQETQYF
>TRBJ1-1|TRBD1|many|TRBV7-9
TGTGCCAGCAGCTTATACCAGGGGGCCTCCGGGGCTTTT
CASSLYQGASGAF
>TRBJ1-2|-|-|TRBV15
TGTGCCACCAGCAGTAACGGTTTCTATGGCTACACCTTC
CATSSNGFYGYTF
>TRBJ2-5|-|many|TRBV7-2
TGTGCCAGCAGCTTAGAGGTTTTTGGGGAAGAGACCCAGTACTTC
CASSLEVFGEETQYF
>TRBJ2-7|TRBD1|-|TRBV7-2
TGTGCCAGCAGATTGGACAGGGTCAGCTACGAGCAGTACTTC
CASRLDRVSYEQYF
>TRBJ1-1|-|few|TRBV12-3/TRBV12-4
TGTGCCAGCAGTTTACGTTTAGAAGCTTTCTTT
CASSLRLEAFF
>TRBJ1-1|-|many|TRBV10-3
TGTGCCATCAGTGATACTCCTAACACTGAAGCTTTCTTT
CAISDTPNTEAFF
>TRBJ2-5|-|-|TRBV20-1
TGCAGTGCTGGTGCTCGACTGGGTTCCAAAGAGACCCAGTACTTC
CSAGARLGSKETQYF
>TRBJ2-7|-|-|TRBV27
TGTGCCAGCCAGGGCCCCCCTAGTTACGAGCAGTACTTC
CASQGPPSYEQYF
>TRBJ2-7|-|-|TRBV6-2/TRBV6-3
TGTGCCTGCAGAGGGGGGTTTACCACCTACGAGCAGTACTTC
CACRGGFTTYEQYF
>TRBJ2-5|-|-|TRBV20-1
TGCAGTGCTTCCGGGGGCGAGACCCGGTACTTC
CSASGGETRYF
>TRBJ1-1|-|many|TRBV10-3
TGTGCCATCAGTGGGGGGGGGAACACTGAAGCTTTCTTT
CAISGGGNTEAFF
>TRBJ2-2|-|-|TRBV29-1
TGCAGCGGAACAGGGGAGCTGTTTTTT
CSGTGELFF
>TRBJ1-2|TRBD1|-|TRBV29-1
TGCAGCGTTGAGGGCAGGGGGGGCTACACCTTC
CSVEGRGGYTF
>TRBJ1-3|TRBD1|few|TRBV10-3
TGTGCCATCAGTCCCTCACAGGGGGCTGGGGGAAACACCATATATTTT
CAISPSQGAGGNTIYF
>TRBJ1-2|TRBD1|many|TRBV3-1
TGTGCCAGCAGCCGGACACAGGGGGCAGACGGCTACACCTTC
CASSRTQGADGYTF
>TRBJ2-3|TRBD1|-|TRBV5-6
TGTGCCAGCACCCCTAACAGGGGAGTCACAGATACGCAGTATTTT
CASTPNRGVTDTQYF
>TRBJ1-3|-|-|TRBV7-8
TGTGCCAGCAGCCTGGGACTCCTCATCTCTGGAAACACCATATATTTT
CASSLGLLISGNTIYF
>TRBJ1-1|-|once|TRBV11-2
TGCGCCAGCAGCCAAGCCAACAGAATCTCTTTCTTT
CASSQANRISFF
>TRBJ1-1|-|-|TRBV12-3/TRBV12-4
TGTGCCAGCACCCTCGGCGAGCTCATCACTGAAGCTTTCTTT
CASTLGELITEAFF
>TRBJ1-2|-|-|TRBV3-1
TGTGCCAGCAGCCAAGTAATCGGAGGGCGGTATGGCTACACCTTC
CASSQVIGGRYGYTF
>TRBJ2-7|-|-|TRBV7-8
TGTGCCAGCAGTGCAATCATAGTCTCAACCTACGAGCAGTACTTC
CASSAIIVSTYEQYF
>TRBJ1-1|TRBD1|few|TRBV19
TGTGCCAGTATTAGGACAGGGGTCACTGAAGCTTTCTTT
CASIRTGVTEAFF
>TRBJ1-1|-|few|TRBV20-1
TGCAGTGCTGAGGACAGACTCGAAGCTTTCTTT
CSAEDRLEAFF
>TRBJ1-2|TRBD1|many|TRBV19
TGTGCCAGTAGTATAGATCGGGGGACAGATGGCTACACCTTC
CASSIDRGTDGYTF
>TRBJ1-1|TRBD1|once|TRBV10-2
TGCGCCAGCAGCCAAGGCCAGGGGGTCACTGGAGCTTTCTTT
CASSQGQGVTGAFF
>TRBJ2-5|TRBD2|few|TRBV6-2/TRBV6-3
TGTGCCAGCAGTTACTCTGCGGGAGTTGTGGAGACCCAGTACTTC
CASSYSAGVVETQYF
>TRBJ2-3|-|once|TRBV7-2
TGTGCCAGCAGTCTAGCGAATACAGATACGCAGTATTTT
CASSLANTDTQYF
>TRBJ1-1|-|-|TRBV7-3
TGTGCCAGCAGCGTGGGGGCGCGGAAGGACACTGAAGCTTTCTTT
CASSVGARKDTEAFF
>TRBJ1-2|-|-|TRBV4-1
TGCGCCAGCAGCCAAGAGTCCCAGGGCCTTAACTATGGCTACACCTTC
CASSQESQGLNYGYTF
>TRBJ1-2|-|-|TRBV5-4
TGTGCCAGCAGCCCTCAAGGCGTTGGGGGCTACACCTTC
CASSPQGVGGYTF
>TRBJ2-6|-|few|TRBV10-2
TGCGCCAGCAGTACTAAACTAACCCCAGACAGGTCCAGTGGGGCCAACGTCCTGACTTTC
CASSTKLTPDRSSGANVLTF
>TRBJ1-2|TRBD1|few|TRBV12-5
TGTGCTAGTGGTTTGGACGTAAAGGGACAGAACTATGGCTACACCTTC
CASGLDVKGQNYGYTF
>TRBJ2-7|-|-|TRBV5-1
TGCGCCAGCCGGGCCGGCTACCGGGACGTAAGGGGCTACGAGCAGTACTTC
CASRAGYRDVRGYEQYF
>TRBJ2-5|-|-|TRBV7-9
TGTGCCAGCGGTCGAAGGGGGGGGACGGAGACCCAGTACTTC
CASGRRGGTETQYF
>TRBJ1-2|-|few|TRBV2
TGTGCCAGCAGTCCGCCCCGCTATAGCTACACCTTC
CASSPPRYSYTF
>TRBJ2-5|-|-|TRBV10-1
TGTGCCAGCAGCCAACTACGTAGTGGAGTACAAGAGACCCAGTACTTC
CASSQLRSGVQETQYF
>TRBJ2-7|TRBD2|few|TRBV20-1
TGCAGTGCTAGCAATCCGGGACTAGCGACCTACGAGCAGTACTTC
CSASNPGLATYEQYF
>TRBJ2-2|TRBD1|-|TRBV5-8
TGTGCCAGCAGCCCTTGGACAGGGGACGGCGGGGAGCTGTTTTTT
CASSPWTGDGGELFF
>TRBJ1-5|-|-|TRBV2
TGTGCCAGCAGTTACTCGATGGGTGGCAAACAAAACAATCAGCCCCAGCATTTT
CASSYSMGGKQNNQPQHF